Listed here are 16 T cell receptor beta chains from one sample, sequenced in a study of CXCR3-negative and CXCR3-positive naive CD8 T cells. UMI-labeled TRB cDNA libraries were prepared by 5' RACE. TCRdb re-called the 5' RACE reads and shows each CDR3 protein once, DNA omitted. The sample includes 20,000 to 25,000 distinct CDR3 sequences. What was sequenced was memory CD8+ T cells from blood. All receptors derive from a human donor in good health. Some clones in this sample may be carry-over from other donors' samples.

The chain carries TRBV4-3 and TRBJ2-3; TCRdb's D gene call, TRBD1, goes unchecked for lack of DNA. The germline CDR1 and CDR2 sequences are LGHNA and YSLEER. CDR3 length equals 16 residues. CDR3 region: CASSQELGVGSDTQYF.

The rearrangement uses TRBV25-1 and TRBJ1-2; TCRdb names TRBD1, which stays unverified in the absence of DNA. Germline V gives CDR1 MGHDK, CDR2 SYGVNS. The CDR3 sequence is 14 residues long. The CDR3 loop reads CASSGGQRNYGYTF.

The J gene is TRBJ2-3, the V gene TRBV7-2; TCRdb's D call of TRBD2 is untestable without DNA. This CDR3 spans 16 amino acids. The V gene's germline CDR1 is SGHTA and CDR2 FQGNSA. The CDR3 region is CASSLNLAGAGNTQYF.

The V and J genes are TRBV30 and TRBJ2-3; TCRdb names TRBD2, which stays unverified in the absence of DNA. The CDR3 is made up of 15 amino acids. From germline, CDR1 is GTSNPN and CDR2 SVGIG (reference sequence). CDR3 protein: CAWSEETSRTDTQYF.

The CDR3 sequence: CASNTDSSNQPQHF. The rearrangement joins TRBV2 to TRBJ1-5; the D gene TCRdb calls, TRBD1, cannot be checked with no DNA. Germline V gives CDR1 SNHLY, CDR2 FYNNEI. The CDR3 is made up of 14 amino acids.

The chain links TRBV4-3 to TRBJ2-6; with no DNA, the TCRdb D assignment of TRBD1 cannot be verified. CDR1 is LGHNA and CDR2 is YSLEER in the germline V gene. This CDR3 has 23 residues. CDR3 in amino acids: CASSQAVYGQGEDSSSGANVLTF.

The chain employs TRBV29-1 and TRBJ2-5; TCRdb designates TRBD1, a call that cannot be tested without DNA. Per the germline V gene, CDR1 is SQVTM and CDR2 is ANQGSEA. This CDR3 region has 13 residues. The CDR3 loop is CSVELGGEETQYF.

The V call is TRBV7-2, the J call TRBJ2-7; TCRdb designates TRBD1, a call that cannot be tested without DNA. The CDR3 is 15 residues long. Germline-derived CDR1 and CDR2 are SGHTA and FQGNSA. CDR3 residues: CASSVGTEPSYEQYF.

V and J are TRBV15 and TRBJ2-1; the D call from TCRdb, TRBD2, cannot be confirmed without DNA. CDR3 length equals 15 residues. Per the germline V gene, CDR1 is LNHNV and CDR2 is YYDKDF (reference sequence). CDR3 sequence reads: CATSRTREGYNEQFF.

J is TRBJ2-1 and V is TRBV5-1; TCRdb names TRBD1, which stays unverified in the absence of DNA. The CDR3 is made up of 17 amino acids. Germline V gene lookup returns CDR1 SGHRS and CDR2 YFSETQ. CDR3: CASSFYAGTIEGNEQFF.

The rearrangement uses TRBV5-5 and TRBJ2-7; TCRdb proposes TRBD1, but this gene call is untestable without DNA. CDR1 and CDR2 from the germline V gene are SGHKS and YYEKEE (reference sequence). The length of the CDR3 is 14 residues. CDR3 region: CATSPGVGSYEQYF.

This rearrangement joins TRBV7-9 to TRBJ1-5; lacking DNA, the TRBD1 call made by TCRdb goes unchecked. Germline V lookup: CDR1 SEHNR, CDR2 FQNEAQ (reference sequence). The CDR3 loop spans 15 amino acids. The CDR3 spells CASSPPGGLNQPQHF.

The rearrangement uses TRBV20-1 and TRBJ1-2; TCRdb selects TRBD1, and the lack of DNA leaves this call unchecked. Germline-derived CDR1 and CDR2 are DFQATT and SNEGSKA (reference sequence). The CDR3 is made up of 13 amino acids. The CDR3 loop reads CSAAPGQGGGYTF.

The rearrangement links TRBV20-1 to TRBJ2-7. This CDR3 is built from 14 residues. Looked up from germline, CDR1 is DFQATT and CDR2 is SNEGSKA (reference sequence). Here the CDR3 reads CSARGNENPYEQYF.

The V and J genes are TRBV7-6 and TRBJ2-3; TCRdb picks TRBD2, but there is no DNA to check that call. The germline V gene has CDR1 SGHVS and CDR2 FNYEAQ. The CDR3 contains 17 residues. The CDR3 here is CASSLLAGAASTDTQYF.

This chain uses TRBV4-3 with TRBJ2-1; TCRdb's D gene call, TRBD2, goes unchecked for lack of DNA. The CDR3 totals 17 residues. Germline V lookup: CDR1 LGHNA, CDR2 YSLEER. The CDR3 protein is CASSQEMTGGPWNEQFF.